The rows below give T cell receptor beta chains drawn from one sample of a study of CD8 T cells in Susac syndrome. MiXCR was run by TCRdb on the immunoSEQ multiplex PCR reads, yielding one entry per CDR3 protein. The data contain about 200,000 distinct CDR3 sequences, roughly 95% of them singletons. Sequenced material: CD4+ T cells from PBMCs. These receptors were taken from a human donor with multiple sclerosis. CDR3s include the opening cysteine and the closing phenylalanine or tryptophan. The D gene is left open where the match is weak. Clone size is given for some rows only: seen once, a few or many times, or a class if the clone is expanded.

size: .
V: TRBV20-1
D: .
J: TRBJ2-1
CDR3: CSAREGTLQFF
DNA: TGCAGTGCTAGAGAGGGGACTCTGCAGTTCTTC

size: once
V: TRBV7-3
D: .
J: TRBJ2-5
CDR3: CASSPTTGETQYF
DNA: TGTGCCAGCAGCCCGACCACGGGGGAGACCCAGTACTTC

size: .
V: TRBV20-1
D: TRBD2
J: TRBJ2-3
CDR3: CSAMGSGGRASDTQYF
DNA: TGCAGTGCTATGGGCTCAGGCGGGAGAGCTTCAGATACGCAGTATTTT

size: .
V: TRBV20-1
D: TRBD2
J: TRBJ2-7
CDR3: CSARGQTSVLYEQYF
DNA: TGCAGTGCTAGAGGCCAGACTAGCGTACTATACGAGCAGTACTTC

size: .
V: TRBV19
D: .
J: TRBJ1-1
CDR3: CASTDRYTEAFF
DNA: TGTGCCAGCACCGACAGATACACTGAAGCTTTCTTT

size: .
V: TRBV15
D: .
J: TRBJ2-3
CDR3: CATSRDSAWGAADTQYF
DNA: TGTGCCACCAGCAGAGACTCCGCGTGGGGTGCGGCAGATACGCAGTATTTT

size: .
V: TRBV18
D: TRBD2
J: TRBJ2-1
CDR3: CASSPGLARYNEQFF
DNA: TGTGCCAGCTCACCGGGACTAGCGAGGTACAATGAGCAGTTCTTC

size: .
V: TRBV7-6
D: .
J: TRBJ2-3
CDR3: CASSLEGGRTDTQYF
DNA: TGTGCCAGCAGCTTAGAGGGCGGGCGGACAGATACGCAGTATTTT

size: .
V: TRBV4-2
D: TRBD2
J: TRBJ2-7
CDR3: CASNSVAGGLEQYF
DNA: TGTGCCAGCAACTCCGTAGCGGGGGGGCTCGAGCAGTACTTC

size: .
V: TRBV30
D: TRBD2
J: TRBJ2-5
CDR3: CAWRWGGREEETQYF
DNA: TGTGCCTGGAGGTGGGGGGGTCGAGAGGAAGAGACCCAGTACTTC

size: once
V: TRBV7-9
D: TRBD1
J: TRBJ1-2
CDR3: CASSAGQGWGYTF
DNA: TGTGCCAGCAGCGCGGGACAGGGCTGGGGCTACACCTTC

size: few
V: TRBV18
D: .
J: TRBJ2-7
CDR3: CASSPAGSYEQYF
DNA: TGTGCCAGCTCACCGGCAGGGTCCTACGAGCAGTACTTC

size: .
V: TRBV20-1
D: .
J: TRBJ2-5
CDR3: CSAVRRETQYF
DNA: TGCAGTGCTGTACGTAGAGAGACCCAGTACTTC

size: .
V: TRBV9
D: .
J: TRBJ2-3
CDR3: CASSPRRPDTQYF
DNA: TGTGCCAGCAGCCCCCGTCGCCCAGATACGCAGTATTTT

size: .
V: TRBV3-1
D: .
J: TRBJ2-7
CDR3: CASSQDKFSSYEQYF
DNA: TGTGCCAGCAGCCAAGATAAGTTCTCCTCCTACGAGCAGTACTTC

size: .
V: TRBV29-1
D: TRBD2
J: TRBJ2-1
CDR3: CSATPLAGGAREQFF
DNA: TGCAGCGCTACCCCTCTAGCGGGAGGGGCGCGGGAGCAGTTCTTC

size: .
V: TRBV29-1
D: .
J: TRBJ2-2
CDR3: CSVEDRLAGELFF
DNA: TGCAGCGTTGAAGACCGTCTGGCCGGGGAGCTGTTTTTT

size: once
V: TRBV20-1
D: .
J: TRBJ2-3
CDR3: CSAKTGVSSGTQYF
DNA: TGCAGTGCCAAGACTGGGGTCTCTAGTGGTACGCAGTATTTT

size: .
V: TRBV20-1
D: .
J: TRBJ1-5
CDR3: CSAGRGGEQPQHF
DNA: TGCAGTGCTGGGAGGGGGGGCGAGCAGCCCCAGCATTTT

size: .
V: TRBV5-1
D: .
J: TRBJ2-3
CDR3: CASSGARGPGTDTQYF
DNA: TGCGCCAGCAGTGGAGCCAGGGGTCCCGGCACAGATACGCAGTATTTT